This TCR beta chain comes out of a study of identical twins. The sample holds many counts of this clonotype. Its matching antigen is unknown. The germline V gene has CDR1 SGHTA and CDR2 FQGNSA. The CDR3 is 13 residues long. Trimming took 2 bases from V and 7 from J, leaving 9 bases between them. Findings of the study overall: Excess sharing by twins proved weaker in beta out-of-frame sequences. One should note that invariant MAIT and iNKT cells could partly confound zero-insertion analyses. The models gave estimates that fell short of the out-of-frame TCR alpha sharing seen in monozygotic twins.

TCRdb reprocessed the 5' RACE reads via MiXCR and lists one record per CDR3 protein. Here the sample spans around 680,000 distinct CDR3 sequences, less than 10% being singletons. Every one of the donors was a healthy Caucasian. These data also formed part of another study, on yellow fever vaccine responses in identical twins.

Sequences were obtained from PBMCs. This receptor was taken from a woman younger than 30 in good health. The gene calls are TRBV7-2 and TRBJ2-1; D gene ambiguous. The CDR3 coding sequence is TGTGCCAGCAGCTTAAGGACGGAAAATGAGCAGTTCTTC. Residues: CASSLRTENEQFF.